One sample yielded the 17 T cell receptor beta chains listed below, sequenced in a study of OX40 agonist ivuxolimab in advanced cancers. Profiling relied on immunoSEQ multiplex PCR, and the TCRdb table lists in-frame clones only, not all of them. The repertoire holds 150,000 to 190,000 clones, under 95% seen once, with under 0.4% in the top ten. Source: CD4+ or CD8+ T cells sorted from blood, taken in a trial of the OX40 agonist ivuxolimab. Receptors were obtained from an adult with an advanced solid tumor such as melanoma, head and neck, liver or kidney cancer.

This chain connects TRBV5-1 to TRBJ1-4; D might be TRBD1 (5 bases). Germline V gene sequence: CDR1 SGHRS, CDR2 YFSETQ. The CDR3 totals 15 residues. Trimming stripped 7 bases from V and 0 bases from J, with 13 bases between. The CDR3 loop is CASRDSDTTNEKLFF. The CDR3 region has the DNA TGCGCCAGCCGCGACAGCGACACAACTAATGAAAAACTGTTTTTT.

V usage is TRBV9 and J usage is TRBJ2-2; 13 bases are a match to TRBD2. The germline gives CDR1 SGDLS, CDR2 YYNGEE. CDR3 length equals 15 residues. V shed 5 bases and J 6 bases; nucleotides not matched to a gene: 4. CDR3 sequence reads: CASRRLAGGSGELFF. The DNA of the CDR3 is TGTGCCAGCAGAAGACTAGCGGGGGGTTCCGGGGAGCTGTTTTTT.

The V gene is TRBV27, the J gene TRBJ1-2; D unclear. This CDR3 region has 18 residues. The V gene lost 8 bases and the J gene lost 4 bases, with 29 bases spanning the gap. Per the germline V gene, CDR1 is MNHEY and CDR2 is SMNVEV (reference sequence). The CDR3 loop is CASRSQETSVRIGYGYTF. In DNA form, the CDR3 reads TGTGCCAGCCGTTCCCAAGAAACCTCAGTGAGGATCGGCTATGGCTACACCTTC.

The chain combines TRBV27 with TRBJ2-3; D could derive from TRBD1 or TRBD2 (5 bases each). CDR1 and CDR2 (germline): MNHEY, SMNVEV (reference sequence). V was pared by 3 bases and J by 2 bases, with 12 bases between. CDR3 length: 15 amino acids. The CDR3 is CASSLVAGTTDTQYF. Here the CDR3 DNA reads TGTGCCAGCAGTTTGGTCGCAGGGACCACAGATACGCAGTATTTT.

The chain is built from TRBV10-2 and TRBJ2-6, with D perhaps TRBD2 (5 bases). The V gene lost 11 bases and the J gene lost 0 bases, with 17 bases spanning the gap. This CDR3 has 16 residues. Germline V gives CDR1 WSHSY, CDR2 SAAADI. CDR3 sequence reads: CAGLLDGDSGANVLTF. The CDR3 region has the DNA TGCGCCGGCCTCTTGGACGGGGACTCTGGGGCCAACGTCCTGACTTTC.

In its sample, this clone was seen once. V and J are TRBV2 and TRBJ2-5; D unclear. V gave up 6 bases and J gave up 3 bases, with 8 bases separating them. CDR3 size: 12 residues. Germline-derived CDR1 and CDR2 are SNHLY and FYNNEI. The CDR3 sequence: CASRTHEETQYF. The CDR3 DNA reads TGTGCCAGCAGGACCCATGAAGAGACCCAGTACTTC.

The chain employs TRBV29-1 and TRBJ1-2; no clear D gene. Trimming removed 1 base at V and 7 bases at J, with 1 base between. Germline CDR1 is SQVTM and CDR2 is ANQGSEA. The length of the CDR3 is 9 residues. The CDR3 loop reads CSVEGGYTF. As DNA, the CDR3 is TGCAGCGTTGAAGGTGGCTACACCTTC. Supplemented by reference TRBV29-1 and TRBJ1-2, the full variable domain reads SAVISQKPSRDICQRGTSLTIQCQVDSQVTMMFWYRQQPGQSLTLIATANQGSEATYESGFVIDKFPISRPNLTFSTLTVSNMSPEDSSIYLCSVEGGYTFGSGTRLTVV.

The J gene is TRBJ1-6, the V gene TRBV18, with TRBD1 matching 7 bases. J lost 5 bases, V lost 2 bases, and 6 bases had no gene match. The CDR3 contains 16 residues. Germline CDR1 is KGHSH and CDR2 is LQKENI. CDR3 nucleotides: TGTGCCAGCTCACCATACAGGGGTAACGATAATTCACCCCTCCACTTT. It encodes CASSPYRGNDNSPLHF.

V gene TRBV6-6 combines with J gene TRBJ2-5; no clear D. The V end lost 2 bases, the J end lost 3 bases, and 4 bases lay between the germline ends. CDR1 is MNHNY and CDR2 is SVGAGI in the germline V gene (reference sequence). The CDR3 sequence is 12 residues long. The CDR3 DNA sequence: TGTGCCAGCAGTTACGGGGAAGAGACCCAGTACTTC. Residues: CASSYGEETQYF.

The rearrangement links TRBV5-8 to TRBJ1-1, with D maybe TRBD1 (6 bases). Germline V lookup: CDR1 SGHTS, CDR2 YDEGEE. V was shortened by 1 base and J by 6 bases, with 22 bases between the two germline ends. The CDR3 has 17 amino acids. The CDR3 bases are TGTGCCAGCAGCTTGAAGACCTGGGACACCCGCCATTCTGAAGCTTTCTTT. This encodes CASSLKTWDTRHSEAFF.

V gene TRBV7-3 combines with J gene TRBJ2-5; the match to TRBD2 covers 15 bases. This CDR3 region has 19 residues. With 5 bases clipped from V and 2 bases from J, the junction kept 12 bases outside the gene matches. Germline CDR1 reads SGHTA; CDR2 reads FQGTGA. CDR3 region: CASSLGLAGGVRGQETQYF. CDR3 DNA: TGTGCCAGCAGCCTCGGACTAGCGGGAGGGGTGAGGGGGCAAGAGACCCAGTACTTC.

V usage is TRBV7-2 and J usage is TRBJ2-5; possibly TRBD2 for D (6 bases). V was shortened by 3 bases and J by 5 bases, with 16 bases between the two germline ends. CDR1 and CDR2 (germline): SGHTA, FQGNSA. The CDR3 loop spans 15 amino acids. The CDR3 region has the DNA TGTGCCAGCAGCTTTGGCCAGGGAGGATCGGAGACCCAGTACTTC. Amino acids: CASSFGQGGSETQYF.

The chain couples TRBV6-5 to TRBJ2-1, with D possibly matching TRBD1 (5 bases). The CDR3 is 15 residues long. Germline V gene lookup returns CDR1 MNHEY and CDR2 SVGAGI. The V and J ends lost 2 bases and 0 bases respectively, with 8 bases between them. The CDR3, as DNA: TGTGCCAGCAGTTACCAGGGTAGCTCCTACAATGAGCAGTTCTTC. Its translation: CASSYQGSSYNEQFF.

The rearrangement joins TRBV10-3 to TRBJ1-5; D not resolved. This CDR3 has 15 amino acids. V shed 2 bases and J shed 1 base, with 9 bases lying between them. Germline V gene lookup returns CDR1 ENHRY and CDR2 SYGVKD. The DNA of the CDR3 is TGTGCCATCAGTGAGGGGCAGGTCAGCAATCAGCCCCAGCATTTT. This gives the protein CAISEGQVSNQPQHF.

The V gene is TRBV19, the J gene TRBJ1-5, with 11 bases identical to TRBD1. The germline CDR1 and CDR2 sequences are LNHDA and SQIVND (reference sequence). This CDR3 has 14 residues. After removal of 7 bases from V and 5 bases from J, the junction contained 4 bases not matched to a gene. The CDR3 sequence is CASNGQGAYQPQHF. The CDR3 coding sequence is TGTGCCAGTAACGGACAGGGGGCCTATCAGCCCCAGCATTTT.

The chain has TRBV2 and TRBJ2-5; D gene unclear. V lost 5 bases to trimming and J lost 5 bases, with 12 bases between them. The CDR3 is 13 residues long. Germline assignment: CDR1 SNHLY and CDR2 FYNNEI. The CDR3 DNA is TGTGCCAGCAGTAGGAATATGGGCGAGACCCAGTACTTC. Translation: CASSRNMGETQYF.

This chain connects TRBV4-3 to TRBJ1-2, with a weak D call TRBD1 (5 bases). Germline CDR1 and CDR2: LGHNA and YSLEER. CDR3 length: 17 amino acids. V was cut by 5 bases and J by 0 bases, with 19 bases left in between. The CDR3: CASSSRTTGLANYGYTF. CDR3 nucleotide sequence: TGCGCCAGCAGCTCTAGGACCACAGGTCTAGCTAACTATGGCTACACCTTC.